Below, 24 T cell receptor beta chains from the same sample are listed, as sequenced in a study of T cell repertoires in cytomegalovirus infection. MiXCR, run by TCRdb on the reads, gives a single entry per CDR3 protein. This repertoire shows a few hundred thousand distinct CDR3 sequences, about 39% found once; its top ten account for about 46%. These TCRs' antigens remain unknown. The specimen was cultured PBMCs, collected from culture after CMV antigen stimulation. These TCRs come from a human donor in good health (CMV status not recorded). Some clones in this sample may be carry-over from other donors' samples.

This clonotype showed up many times. V gene TRBV7-2 combines with J gene TRBJ2-1; no reliable D call. CDR3 length equals 13 residues. Trimming shortened V by 5 bases and J by 5 bases, and 10 bases separated the two germline ends. From germline, CDR1 is SGHTA and CDR2 FQGNSA. The DNA for the CDR3 is TGTGCCAGCAGCCGCTCCGCCGACAATGAGCAGTTCTTC. This sequence encodes CASSRSADNEQFF.

This chain uses TRBV4-1 with TRBJ2-2; D may be TRBD1 (6 bases). In germline, CDR1 is MGHRA, CDR2 YSYEKL. The CDR3 is 14 amino acids. V lost 5 bases and J lost 2, with 9 bases in between. The CDR3 spells CASSTGQNTGELFF. In DNA form, the CDR3 reads TGCGCCAGCAGCACGGGACAAAACACCGGGGAGCTGTTTTTT.

About this clonotype itself: Being one base from a much bigger clone, this may be a read error. The chain links TRBV6-6 to TRBJ2-5; D is uncertain. This CDR3 contains 13 residues. Germline-derived CDR1 and CDR2 are MNHNY and SVGAGI (reference sequence). Trimming left V 6 bases short and J 1 base short, with 9 bases between. CDR3 protein: CASSSDGQETQYF. The CDR3 region has the DNA TGTGCCAGCAGCTCGGACGGCCAAGAGACCCAGTACTTC.

This rearrangement joins TRBV3-1 to TRBJ2-2; perhaps D is TRBD1 or TRBD2 (5 bases each). Germline lookup yields CDR1 LGHDT and CDR2 YNNKEL (reference sequence). This CDR3 comprises 15 residues. Between the trimmed V and J ends, which lost 3 bases and 2 bases, there was a span of 10 bases. As DNA, the CDR3 is TGTGCCAGCAGCCATTGGGACCGTAACACCGGGGAGCTGTTTTTT. This sequence encodes CASSHWDRNTGELFF. The complete variable domain, with remaining parts taken from reference TRBV3-1 and TRBJ2-2, reads DTAVSQTPKYLVTQMGNDKSIKCEQNLGHDTMYWYKQDSKKFLKIMFSYNNKELIINETVPNRFSPKSPDKAHLNLHINSLELGDSAVYFCASSHWDRNTGELFFGEGSRLTVL.

This clonotype appeared a single time. Given a much more abundant clone one base away, this may be a read error. The J gene is TRBJ1-6, the V gene TRBV7-6; D ambiguous. Trimming shortened V by 6 bases and J by 5 bases, and 11 bases separated the two germline ends. Germline V lookup: CDR1 SGHVS, CDR2 FNYEAQ. The length of the CDR3 is 14 residues. CDR3 nucleotides: TGTGCCAGCAGGCTCGGACGTAATAATTCACCCCTCCACTTT. The encoded protein is CASRLGRNNSPLHF.

The rearrangement uses TRBV2 and TRBJ2-2; D tentatively reads TRBD1 or TRBD2 (5 bases each). Germline CDR1 is SNHLY and CDR2 is FYNNEI. The V end was cut by 4 bases, the J end by 4 bases, with 19 bases between. This CDR3 has 17 amino acids. CDR3 protein: CASSVYQDFTGTGELFF. The CDR3, as DNA: TGTGCCAGCAGTGTCTATCAGGACTTTACAGGCACCGGGGAGCTGTTTTTT.

The rearrangement joins TRBV19 to TRBJ2-3; 9 nucleotides align to TRBD2. Losses at the gene ends were 1 base for V and 3 bases for J; bases not matched to a gene: 5. CDR3 size: 16 residues. CDR1 is LNHDA and CDR2 is SQIVND in the germline V gene (reference sequence). CDR3 in DNA: TGTGCCAGTAGTATAGGTCCTAGCGGGGAGACAGATACGCAGTATTTT. Its protein product is CASSIGPSGETDTQYF.

This chain uses TRBV7-2 with TRBJ2-7; tentatively, D is TRBD2 (7 bases). V lost 8 bases and J 4 bases, leaving 18 bases between the germline ends. CDR3 size: 14 residues. The V gene's germline CDR1 is SGHTA and CDR2 FQGNSA. Here the CDR3 reads CASGDRGAAYEQYF. In DNA form, the CDR3 reads TGTGCCAGCGGGGACCGGGGGGCGGCTTACGAGCAGTACTTC.

This clonotype appeared once. The chain is built from TRBV7-4 and TRBJ2-5; 10 bases line up with TRBD1. Germline V gene sequence: CDR1 SGHVT, CDR2 SQSDAQ. The CDR3 contains 16 residues. With V trimmed by 3 bases and J by 5 bases, 9 bases remained unmatched. Written as DNA, the CDR3 is TGTGCCAGCAGCTTCCTGGGGACAGGGGTGGTTGAGACCCAGTACTTC. Residues: CASSFLGTGVVETQYF.

The chain joins TRBV29-1 to TRBJ2-7, with TRBD2 as a possible D gene (5 bases). Germline CDR1 reads SQVTM; CDR2 reads ANQGSEA. Between the trimmed V and J ends, which lost 4 bases and 1 base, there was a span of 8 bases. The CDR3 sequence is 12 residues long. The CDR3 loop is CSVAGSSYEQYF. The DNA of the CDR3 is TGCAGCGTTGCGGGAAGTTCCTACGAGCAGTACTTC.

This clonotype was seen only a few times. The chain joins TRBV29-1 to TRBJ1-2, with D hard to call. CDR3 length: 11 residues. The V gene's germline CDR1 is SQVTM and CDR2 ANQGSEA. V was shortened by 6 bases and J by 0 bases, with 5 bases between the two germline ends. The CDR3 DNA is TGCAGCGTCGAGGCTAACTATGGCTACACCTTC. It encodes CSVEANYGYTF.

This sequence joins TRBV5-1 and TRBJ2-4, with TRBD1 identical over 7 bases. The germline V gene encodes CDR1 SGHRS and CDR2 YFSETQ. The CDR3 consists of 14 residues. V trimming: 0 bases; J trimming: 5 bases; junction bases outside the gene matches: 2. This chain's CDR3 is CASSLGTGENIQYF. The DNA for the CDR3 is TGCGCCAGCAGCTTGGGGACAGGTGAAAACATTCAGTACTTC.

A single count supports this clonotype. One end of the junction does not line up with germline, which may come from a read error. This chain links TRBV2 with TRBJ2-7; 8 bases fit TRBD2. This CDR3 contains 13 residues. In germline, CDR1 is SNHLY, CDR2 FYNNEI. CDR3 nucleotide sequence: TGTGCCAGCAGTGAAGGACTCCGGACTAGCAGAGACTTC. It codes for CASSEGLRTSRDF.

The chain employs TRBV6-1 and TRBJ1-1; a weak D match, TRBD1 (6 bases). This CDR3 is built from 12 residues. Germline assignment: CDR1 MNHNS and CDR2 SASEGT. The CDR3 protein is CASPQGSAEAFF. The CDR3 DNA reads TGTGCAAGCCCACAGGGCTCAGCTGAAGCTTTCTTT.

The chain recombines TRBV20-1 with TRBJ1-1; D is perhaps TRBD1 (6 bases). The CDR3 is 12 amino acids. V gave up 2 bases and J gave up 6 bases, with 10 bases separating them. The germline V gene encodes CDR1 DFQATT and CDR2 SNEGSKA (reference sequence). The CDR3 sequence is CSARIPGAEAFF. The CDR3 nucleotides are TGCAGTGCTAGAATCCCAGGGGCTGAAGCTTTCTTT.

The chain has TRBV5-1 and TRBJ2-3; D is unclear. Per the germline V gene, CDR1 is SGHRS and CDR2 is YFSETQ. The V end was cut by 0 bases, the J end by 2 bases, with 7 bases between. CDR3 length equals 14 residues. CDR3 sequence reads: CASSLDPFTDTQYF. The CDR3, as DNA: TGCGCCAGCAGCTTGGACCCGTTCACAGATACGCAGTATTTT.

The rearrangement joins TRBV20-1 to TRBJ2-2; D unresolved. The CDR3 contains 19 residues. Germline CDR1 is DFQATT and CDR2 is SNEGSKA (reference sequence). Trimming cost V 4 bases and J 5 bases, with 29 bases left between them. The CDR3 coding sequence is TGCAGTGCTACCCCTACTGAATTCGGACCTCTAAGACGTACCGGGGAGCTGTTTTTT. Amino acids: CSATPTEFGPLRRTGELFF.

This clonotype was seen at least ten times. CDR3 DNA: TGTGCCAGCAGCCCAAGACTTGGTACTGAAGCTTTCTTT. Residues: CASSPRLGTEAFF. The rearrangement joins TRBV7-2 to TRBJ1-1; D unclear. V was clipped by 5 bases and J by 5 bases, with 12 bases between them. The CDR3 spans 13 residues. Germline V lookup: CDR1 SGHTA, CDR2 FQGNSA.

This chain links TRBV6-2 or TRBV6-3 with TRBJ2-1; TRBD2 is a possible D gene (6 bases). CDR1 and CDR2 (germline): MNHEY, SVGEGT. Between the trimmed V and J ends, which lost 2 bases and 2 bases, there was a span of 10 bases. This CDR3 comprises 15 residues. The CDR3 DNA reads TGTGCCAGCAGTTACGGTCCGGGGGCCTACAATGAGCAGTTCTTC. Amino acids: CASSYGPGAYNEQFF.

The chain joins TRBV6-8 to TRBJ1-6; D is possibly TRBD1 (5 bases). Trimming removed 8 bases at V and 9 bases at J, with 14 bases between. The CDR3 spans 13 residues. Germline V CDR1 and CDR2: MNHGY, SAAAGT. The CDR3 nucleotides are TGTGCCAGCTCCGGGTTGCAGGGTTCACCCCTCCACTTT. This gives the protein CASSGLQGSPLHF.

V gene TRBV7-6 combines with J gene TRBJ1-3; D is possibly TRBD1 (5 bases). V was shortened by 5 bases and J by 0 bases, with 11 bases between the two germline ends. The CDR3 has 15 residues. Germline V lookup: CDR1 SGHVS, CDR2 FNYEAQ. This CDR3 is CASSQDTDSGNTIYF. The CDR3 DNA reads TGTGCCAGCAGCCAGGACACGGACTCTGGAAACACCATATATTTT.

This clonotype has just one count. The V call is TRBV18, the J call TRBJ2-7, with D possibly matching TRBD2 (6 bases). The V gene lost 6 bases and the J gene lost 2 bases, with 14 bases spanning the gap. From germline, CDR1 is KGHSH and CDR2 LQKENI. The CDR3 has 14 residues. The CDR3 coding sequence is TGTGCCAGCTCCTCCTGGGCGGGGACCTACGAGCAGTACTTC. Translation gives CASSSWAGTYEQYF.

The J gene is TRBJ2-4, the V gene TRBV6-8; 8 nucleotides agree with TRBD1. The CDR3 is 15 amino acids. Germline CDR1 is MNHGY and CDR2 is SAAAGT. J lost 0 bases, V lost 5 bases, and 3 bases had no gene match. The DNA for the CDR3 is TGTGCCAGCAGTGGGACAGGACTAGCCAAAAACATTCAGTACTTC. It translates to CASSGTGLAKNIQYF.

J is TRBJ2-3 and V is TRBV7-9; D gene uncertain. Between the trimmed V and J ends, which lost 3 bases and 3 bases, there was a span of 4 bases. The germline gives CDR1 SEHNR, CDR2 FQNEAQ (reference sequence). CDR3 length equals 12 residues. The CDR3 nucleotides read TGTGCCAGCAGCTTTATGACAGATACGCAGTATTTT. It is translated as CASSFMTDTQYF.